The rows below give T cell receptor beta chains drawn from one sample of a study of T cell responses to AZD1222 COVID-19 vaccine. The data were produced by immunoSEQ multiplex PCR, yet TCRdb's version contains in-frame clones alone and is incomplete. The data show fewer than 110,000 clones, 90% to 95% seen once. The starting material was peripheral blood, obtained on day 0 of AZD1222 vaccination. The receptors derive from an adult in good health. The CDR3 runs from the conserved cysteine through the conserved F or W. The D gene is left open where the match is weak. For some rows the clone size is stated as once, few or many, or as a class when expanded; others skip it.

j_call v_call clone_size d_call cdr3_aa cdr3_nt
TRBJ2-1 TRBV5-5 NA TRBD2 CASSGALAGVSGEQFF TGTGCCAGCAGTGGGGCCCTGGCGGGAGTGTCGGGTGAGCAGTTCTTC
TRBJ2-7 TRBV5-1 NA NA CASSPLGLGEQYF TGCGCCAGCAGCCCCCTGGGTCTGGGGGAGCAGTACTTC
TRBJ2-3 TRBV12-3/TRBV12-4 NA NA CASERKSTDTQYF TGTGCCAGCGAGCGGAAGAGCACAGATACGCAGTATTTT
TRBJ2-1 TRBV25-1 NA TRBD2 CASSDQKRGFYNEQFF TGTGCCAGCAGTGACCAGAAGCGGGGATTCTACAATGAGCAGTTCTTC
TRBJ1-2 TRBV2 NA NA CASVGVSPNYGYTF TGTGCCAGCGTTGGAGTTAGCCCAAACTATGGCTACACCTTC
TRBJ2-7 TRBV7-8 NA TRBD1 CASSARDRGPSEQYF TGTGCCAGCAGCGCTCGGGACAGGGGGCCCTCCGAGCAGTACTTC
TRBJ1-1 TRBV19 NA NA CASSIMGASNTEAFF TGTGCCAGTAGTATAATGGGGGCCTCGAACACTGAAGCTTTCTTT
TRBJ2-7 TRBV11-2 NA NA CASTPSPGYEQYF TGTGCCAGCACCCCATCCCCGGGGTACGAGCAGTACTTC
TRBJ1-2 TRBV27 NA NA CASSSKGVGGFDGYTF TGTGCCAGCAGTTCGAAGGGGGTTGGAGGGTTCGATGGCTACACCTTC
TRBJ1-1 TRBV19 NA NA CATRYRNTEAFF TGTGCGACCCGATACCGGAACACTGAAGCTTTCTTT
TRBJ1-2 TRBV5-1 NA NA CASSLAGTDNYGYTF TGCGCCAGCAGCTTAGCCGGGACGGATAACTATGGCTACACCTTC
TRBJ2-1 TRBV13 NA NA CASSWRGGPNNEQFF TGTGCCAGCAGCTGGAGGGGGGGCCCTAACAATGAGCAGTTCTTC
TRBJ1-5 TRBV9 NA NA CASSVGDGGTYHNQPQHF TGTGCCAGCAGCGTAGGAGATGGAGGGACATATCACAATCAGCCCCAGCATTTT
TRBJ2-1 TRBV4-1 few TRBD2 CASSHSSGSWGQFF TGCGCCAGCAGCCATAGTAGCGGGAGTTGGGGGCAGTTCTTC
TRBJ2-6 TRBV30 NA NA CAWSVGANVLTF TGTGCCTGGAGTGTAGGGGCCAACGTCCTGACTTTC
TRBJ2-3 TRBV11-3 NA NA CASSWGPSDTQYF TGTGCCAGCAGCTGGGGACCCTCAGATACGCAGTATTTT
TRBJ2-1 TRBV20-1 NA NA CSASTGASEYNEQFF TGCAGTGCTAGTACCGGAGCGTCCGAATACAATGAGCAGTTCTTC